The rows below give T cell receptor beta chains drawn from one sample of a study of blood T cell repertoires in COVID-19. TCRdb keeps only in-frame clones here, not all; method: immunoSEQ multiplex PCR. The sample carries around 290,000 clones, roughly 86% recorded once. The material sequenced was PBMCs or T cells enriched from blood (not recorded which). These receptors were taken from a woman aged 18 to 35 who had recovered from COVID-19. The CDR3 runs from the conserved cysteine through the conserved F or W. The order of the fields is J gene, clone size, D gene, V gene, CDR3 protein, CDR3 DNA. The D gene is left open where the match is weak. Size is omitted from some rows. Given values are once, few, many or a class for expanded clones.

j_call: TRBJ2-1
clone_size: .
d_call: TRBD1
v_call: TRBV19
cdr3_aa: CASSSTGGAYNEQFF
cdr3_nt: TGTGCCAGTAGCTCGACAGGGGGCGCGTACAATGAGCAGTTCTTC

j_call: TRBJ2-3
clone_size: .
d_call: TRBD2
v_call: TRBV14
cdr3_aa: CASSQVALAGEYF
cdr3_nt: TGTGCCAGCAGCCAAGTGGCACTAGCGGGAGAGTATTTT

j_call: TRBJ2-1
clone_size: few
d_call: TRBD2
v_call: TRBV5-1
cdr3_aa: CASSSPPLREGGSYNEQFF
cdr3_nt: TGCGCCAGCAGCTCCCCCCCGTTGCGGGAGGGAGGGTCCTACAATGAGCAGTTCTTC

j_call: TRBJ1-2
clone_size: .
d_call: .
v_call: TRBV11-3
cdr3_aa: CASSYSGELYGYTF
cdr3_nt: TGTGCCAGCAGCTATAGCGGCGAACTCTATGGCTACACCTTC

j_call: TRBJ2-7
clone_size: .
d_call: TRBD1
v_call: TRBV5-1
cdr3_aa: CASSPDRDEQYF
cdr3_nt: TGCGCCAGCAGCCCGGACAGGGACGAGCAGTACTTC

j_call: TRBJ2-2
clone_size: .
d_call: .
v_call: TRBV11-3
cdr3_aa: CASSLDSQAPTGELFF
cdr3_nt: TGTGCCAGCAGCTTAGATTCCCAGGCCCCAACCGGGGAGCTGTTTTTT

j_call: TRBJ2-7
clone_size: .
d_call: TRBD2
v_call: TRBV4-3
cdr3_aa: CASSQGWTSGGFFEQYF
cdr3_nt: TGCGCCAGCAGCCAGGGGTGGACTAGCGGGGGGTTTTTCGAGCAGTACTTC

j_call: TRBJ1-2
clone_size: .
d_call: TRBD1
v_call: TRBV24-1
cdr3_aa: CATTKCHFGDRTNYGYTF
cdr3_nt: TGTGCCACCACCAAATGTCATTTTGGGGACAGAACTAACTATGGCTACACCTTC

j_call: TRBJ1-3
clone_size: .
d_call: TRBD1
v_call: TRBV9
cdr3_aa: CASSLRTGLDTIYF
cdr3_nt: TGTGCCAGCAGCCTCCGGACAGGGCTAGACACCATATATTTT

j_call: TRBJ2-7
clone_size: .
d_call: TRBD2
v_call: TRBV4-1
cdr3_aa: CASSQDSGANYEQYF
cdr3_nt: TGCGCCAGCAGCCAAGATAGCGGGGCGAACTACGAGCAGTACTTC

j_call: TRBJ2-1
clone_size: .
d_call: TRBD2
v_call: TRBV10-3
cdr3_aa: CAISLAGVLDEQFF
cdr3_nt: TGTGCCATCAGTCTAGCGGGAGTTCTTGATGAGCAGTTCTTC

j_call: TRBJ2-1
clone_size: .
d_call: TRBD2
v_call: TRBV4-1
cdr3_aa: CASKSELAGGLSYNEQFF
cdr3_nt: TGCGCCAGCAAATCGGAACTAGCGGGGGGCCTGTCCTACAATGAGCAGTTCTTC

j_call: TRBJ1-2
clone_size: .
d_call: TRBD1
v_call: TRBV12-3/TRBV12-4
cdr3_aa: CASRPTGNYGYTF
cdr3_nt: TGTGCCAGCAGGCCGACAGGGAACTATGGCTACACCTTC

j_call: TRBJ1-1
clone_size: .
d_call: TRBD1
v_call: TRBV18
cdr3_aa: CASSPGQGTEAFF
cdr3_nt: TGTGCCAGCTCACCGGGACAGGGCACTGAAGCTTTCTTT